A selection of T cell receptor beta chains follows, all from one sample in a study of T cell repertoires in breast cancer. TCRdb independently ran MiXCR on the emulsion pairing reads; one entry per CDR3 protein. Of tens of thousands of distinct CDR3 sequences in the sample, about 48% were seen once. Source material: CD8+ T cells. These TCRs come from a pool of human donors with breast cancer or a healthy control (not recorded which). Each CDR3 is given with its conserved first and last residue. Fields, in order: CDR3 length, V gene, J gene, CDR3 protein.

>13|TRBV6-1|TRBJ2-7
CASRTSGRSEQYF
>15|TRBV12-3/TRBV12-4|TRBJ1-3
CASRETGAPANTIYF
>16|TRBV7-9|TRBJ1-4
CASTRGELATNEKLFF
>14|TRBV20-1|TRBJ2-7
CSARKSDRRLEQYF
>15|TRBV6-5|TRBJ2-7
CASSYSRASGDEQYF
>14|TRBV5-1|TRBJ1-5
CASSLSGGNQPQHF
>17|TRBV2|TRBJ2-3
CASSDDKRGGRTDTQYF
>14|TRBV20-1|TRBJ2-1
CSAYSGRSRNEQFF
>14|TRBV12-3/TRBV12-4|TRBJ2-7
CASRGTSGRYEQYF
>15|TRBV20-1|TRBJ2-7
CSAKQGLPAMNEQYF
>15|TRBV20-1|TRBJ1-2
CSARGGTGSRYGYTF
>14|TRBV5-1|TRBJ1-6
CASSHQDVNSPLHF
>15|TRBV20-1|TRBJ1-5
CSARDPGQGHQPQHF
>16|TRBV7-9|TRBJ2-6
CASSYDTGTGANVLTF
>17|TRBV7-9|TRBJ2-6
CASTPFGGYSGANVLTF
>13|TRBV6-1|TRBJ2-7
CASSTGSAYEQYF
>14|TRBV3-1|TRBJ2-3
CASSQTSITDTQYF
>13|TRBV7-3|TRBJ2-1
CASSPFHGNEQFF
>14|TRBV12-5|TRBJ1-5
CASAPDNRNQPQHF
>14|TRBV5-1|TRBJ2-2
CASSWIQGAGELFF
>14|TRBV6-1|TRBJ2-1
CASSGGKTYNEQFF
>15|TRBV5-5|TRBJ2-3
CASSFGTLLTDTQYF
>15|TRBV12-3/TRBV12-4|TRBJ2-1
CAIQTMDRDYNEQFF
>13|TRBV6-1|TRBJ1-5
CASRRQGAEAQHF
>12|TRBV5-1|TRBJ1-6
CASSEPGGTLHF
>13|TRBV6-1|TRBJ1-1
CASSPRLNTEAFF
>14|TRBV4-2|TRBJ1-5
CASSQAEGSQPQHF
>17|TRBV7-2|TRBJ2-3
CASSLGSPGLRPDTQYF
>17|TRBV5-1|TRBJ2-5
CASSRLEPGILQETQYF
>16|TRBV20-1|TRBJ2-1
CSARATGTSGSSEQFF
>15|TRBV5-4|TRBJ2-2
CASSLLTGNTGELFF
>12|TRBV6-5|TRBJ2-6
CASRSGANVLTF
>13|TRBV10-1|TRBJ2-3
CASSDSSTDTQYF
>17|TRBV14|TRBJ2-1
CASSQGTGGNYYNEQFF
>14|TRBV2|TRBJ1-1
CASSEGTRPTEAFF